These 20 T cell receptor beta chains originate from one sample sequenced in a study of cytomegalovirus exposure and HLA in healthy donors. Researchers ran the PCR with 60 Vbeta and 13 Jbeta primers. Produced via immunoSEQ multiplex PCR; TCRdb's table is partial and in-frame only. The sample has a few hundred thousand clones; 60% to 85% are singletons. Sequenced sample: PBMCs. These receptors came from a man aged 35 to 55 in good health and CMV-seronegative.

This rearrangement joins TRBV2 to TRBJ2-1, with D unclear. With 2 bases removed from V and 5 bases from J, the gap between germline ends came to 10 bases. This CDR3 is 14 amino acids long. Germline V CDR1 and CDR2: SNHLY, FYNNEI. The CDR3: CASSEPGRHNEQFF. For the CDR3, the DNA is TGTGCCAGCAGTGAACCCGGCAGGCACAATGAGCAGTTCTTC.

This chain links TRBV14 with TRBJ1-2; 7 nucleotides line up with TRBD1. Germline trimming cut 1 base from V and 8 bases from J; bases unmatched to any gene: 16. The CDR3 contains 17 residues. The germline CDR1 and CDR2 sequences are SGHDN and FVKESK. CDR3 sequence: CASSQVVLGGDSRGYTF. CDR3 in DNA: TGTGCCAGCAGCCAAGTGGTTTTAGGGGGCGATTCACGGGGCTACACCTTC.

The genes are TRBV15 and TRBJ2-7; 8 nucleotides line up with TRBD1. There are 14 residues in the CDR3. Germline trimming cut 1 base from V and 5 bases from J; bases unmatched to any gene: 4. The germline V gene encodes CDR1 LNHNV and CDR2 YYDKDF (reference sequence). The CDR3 DNA sequence: TGTGCCACCAGCAGAGCGGACAGGGTTGACGAGCAGTACTTC. It is translated as CATSRADRVDEQYF.

A word on this clone: The germline gene is not matched at one end of the junction; a read error may be the cause. The gene calls are TRBV7-9 and TRBJ2-7; D may be TRBD2 (5 bases). Germline loops: CDR1 SEHNR, CDR2 FQNEAQ (reference sequence). The CDR3 has 14 amino acids. The CDR3 sequence: CSSSLVVSTGEQYF. For the CDR3, the DNA is TGTTCCAGCAGCTTAGTGGTCTCAACGGGGGAGCAGTACTTC.

This clone occurred a few times. The rearrangement joins TRBV4-2 to TRBJ2-1, with a weak D call TRBD2 (5 bases). The CDR3 extends over 13 amino acids. The germline V gene has CDR1 LGHNA and CDR2 YNFKEQ. V was shortened by 3 bases and J by 7 bases, with 10 bases between the two germline ends. The CDR3 bases are TGTGCCAGCAGCCAGACGGGCGGGAATGAGCAGTTCTTC. It yields the protein CASSQTGGNEQFF.

The J gene is TRBJ2-7, the V gene TRBV28; 7 bases fit TRBD1. The V gene's germline CDR1 is MDHEN and CDR2 SYDVKM. This CDR3 has 16 amino acids. V gave up 3 bases and J gave up 3 bases; unmatched junction bases: 11. CDR3 loop: CASSFLPRAGGYEQYF. CDR3 coding DNA: TGTGCCAGCAGTTTTCTCCCCCGGGCAGGGGGCTACGAGCAGTACTTC.

The chain carries TRBV12-5 and TRBJ1-1; D remains unclear. Looked up from germline, CDR1 is LGHNT and CDR2 is FRNRAP. Trimming took 8 bases from V and 2 from J, leaving 12 bases between them. This CDR3 has 13 amino acids. The CDR3 sequence: CASRSGLNTEAFF. CDR3 nucleotide sequence: TGTGCTAGTAGATCGGGGTTAAACACTGAAGCTTTCTTT.

The gene calls are TRBV20-1 and TRBJ2-1; no clear D gene. Trimming cost V 3 bases and J 5 bases, with 5 bases left between them. This CDR3 region has 11 residues. The germline V gene encodes CDR1 DFQATT and CDR2 SNEGSKA (reference sequence). The CDR3 loop reads CSASENNEQFF. CDR3 in DNA: TGCAGTGCTAGTGAGAACAATGAGCAGTTCTTC.

This rearrangement joins TRBV5-4 to TRBJ2-7; 8 positions match TRBD1. Trimming took 0 bases from V and 6 from J; bases not matched to a gene: 8. From germline, CDR1 is SGHNT and CDR2 YYREEE (reference sequence). The CDR3 spans 15 residues. For the CDR3, the DNA is TGTGCCAGCAGCTTGGAGGCAGGGGGCTTCGGCGAGCAGTACTTC. Amino acids: CASSLEAGGFGEQYF.

The V gene is TRBV28, the J gene TRBJ1-2; TRBD1 matches at 8 bases. Per the germline V gene, CDR1 is MDHEN and CDR2 is SYDVKM. J lost 3 bases, V lost 2 bases, and 5 bases had no gene match. The length of the CDR3 is 15 residues. The CDR3 loop is CASSLGQGLYYGYTF. DNA of the CDR3: TGTGCCAGCAGTTTAGGACAGGGTCTTTACTATGGCTACACCTTC.

V and J are TRBV7-3 and TRBJ1-1; tentatively, D is TRBD1 (5 bases). The CDR3 contains 13 residues. Trimming removed 5 bases from V and 2 bases from J, with 9 bases in between. Germline CDR1 and CDR2: SGHTA and FQGTGA. CDR3 coding DNA: TGTGCCAGCAGCAAAACAGGTAACACTGAAGCTTTCTTT. Amino acids: CASSKTGNTEAFF.

The chain employs TRBV7-6 and TRBJ2-1, with 8 bases aligning to TRBD2. The V and J ends lost 4 bases and 7 bases, in that order; junction bases with no gene match: 3. Germline CDR1 and CDR2: SGHVS and FNYEAQ. The CDR3 totals 13 residues. The CDR3 coding sequence is TGTGCCAGCAGCTGGACTAGCACTAATGAGCAGTTCTTC. Its translation: CASSWTSTNEQFF. The variable domain in full, completed from reference TRBV7-6 and TRBJ2-1, reads GAGVSQSPRYKVTKRGQDVALRCDPISGHVSLYWYRQALGQGPEFLTYFNYEAQQDKSGLPNDRFSAERPEGSISTLTIQRTEQRDSAMYRCASSWTSTNEQFFGPGTRLTVL.

The genes are TRBV2 and TRBJ1-5; no definite D call. V gave up 7 bases and J gave up 4 bases, with 11 bases separating them. Germline lookup yields CDR1 SNHLY and CDR2 FYNNEI. This CDR3 has 13 residues. The CDR3 loop reads CASTAGANQPQHF. DNA of the CDR3: TGTGCCAGCACCGCCGGAGCTAATCAGCCCCAGCATTTT.

The V call is TRBV11-3, the J call TRBJ2-3; D might be TRBD1 (5 bases). The CDR3 consists of 15 residues. CDR1 and CDR2 from the germline V gene are SGHNT and YENEEA. V gave up 3 bases and J gave up 2 bases, with 12 bases separating them. DNA for the CDR3: TGTGCCAGCAGCTTGGGGCAGACTTTCACAGATACGCAGTATTTT. Protein product: CASSLGQTFTDTQYF.

This chain links TRBV4-2 with TRBJ2-3; the D gene is possibly TRBD1 (6 bases). The V end lost 2 bases, the J end lost 2 bases, and 11 bases lay between the germline ends. The CDR3 runs 15 residues. Germline CDR1 is LGHNA and CDR2 is YNFKEQ. CDR3: CASSQRDTSTDTQYF. CDR3 nucleotide sequence: TGTGCCAGCAGCCAACGGGACACCTCCACAGATACGCAGTATTTT.

The V and J genes are TRBV2 and TRBJ2-2, with 11 bases identical to TRBD1. V lost 5 bases to trimming and J lost 6 bases; unmatched junction nucleotides: 5. The V gene's germline CDR1 is SNHLY and CDR2 FYNNEI. The CDR3 is 15 amino acids. CDR3 amino acids: CASSPGQGVPGELFF. The CDR3 DNA reads TGTGCCAGCAGTCCGGGACAGGGGGTCCCCGGGGAGCTGTTTTTT. The entire variable domain, with the rest obtained from reference TRBV2 and TRBJ2-2, is as follows: EPEVTQTPSHQVTQMGQEVILRCVPISNHLYFYWYRQILGQKVEFLVSFYNNEISEKSEIFDDQFSVERPDGSNFTLKIRSTKLEDSAMYFCASSPGQGVPGELFFGEGSRLTVL.

The V and J genes are TRBV7-3 and TRBJ1-1; possible D gene TRBD1, 6 bases. V shed 6 bases and J shed 1 base, with 9 bases lying between them. CDR1 and CDR2 (germline): SGHTA, FQGTGA. CDR3 length: 13 amino acids. CDR3 sequence reads: CASRRTENTEAFF. CDR3 nucleotides: TGTGCCAGCAGGAGGACAGAGAACACTGAAGCTTTCTTT. Full variable domain (rest looked up from reference TRBV7-3 and TRBJ1-1): GAGVSQTPSNKVTEKGKYVELRCDPISGHTALYWYRQSLGQGPEFLIYFQGTGAADDSGLPNDRFFAVRPEGSVSTLKIQRTERGDSAVYLCASRRTENTEAFFGQGTRLTVV.

This rearrangement joins TRBV5-4 to TRBJ2-5; the D gene is possibly TRBD1 (6 bases). Germline-derived CDR1 and CDR2 are SGHNT and YYREEE (reference sequence). The CDR3 totals 15 residues. V was cut by 2 bases and J by 2 bases, with 13 bases left in between. Written as DNA, the CDR3 is TGTGCCAGCAGCTTTAAGGGGGTTAGTCAAGAGACCCAGTACTTC. Translation: CASSFKGVSQETQYF.

This chain connects TRBV7-2 to TRBJ2-1, with D unclear. The CDR3 covers 11 residues. Germline CDR1 SGHTA, CDR2 FQGNSA. Trimming removed 8 bases at V and 7 bases at J, with 9 bases between. CDR3 in DNA: TGTGCCAGCGGCAGTCTTAATGAGCAGTTCTTC. Translation gives CASGSLNEQFF.

The V call is TRBV5-4, the J call TRBJ1-2; D is perhaps TRBD1 (6 bases). V was shortened by 0 bases and J by 2 bases, with 8 bases between the two germline ends. The CDR3 sequence is 14 residues long. Germline lookup yields CDR1 SGHNT and CDR2 YYREEE (reference sequence). In nucleotides, the CDR3 is TGTGCCAGCAGCTTGGCTGGACAGAACTATGGCTACACCTTC. Encoded protein: CASSLAGQNYGYTF.